This TCR beta chain comes out of a study of OX40 agonist ivuxolimab in advanced cancers. On the study more broadly: The mean age was about 57 years, ranging from about 23 to 85, with 82.7% of participants male.

Study-wide results and caveats: Antigens targeted by the expanded peripheral T cells were not determined. CD8+ T cells showed, on average, more clonal expansion than CD4+ cells. Low normalized T-cell clonal expansion was additionally recorded for some nonresponders.

V gave up 0 bases and J gave up 0 bases, with 12 bases separating them. CDR1 and CDR2 (germline): MNHEY, SVGAGI. The CDR3 totals 16 residues. With regard to this clone: Its antigen is unidentified.

The data were produced by immunoSEQ multiplex PCR, yet TCRdb's version contains in-frame clones alone and is incomplete. The profile covers approximately 61,000 clones, with approximately 89% appearing a single time and 18% taken by the ten largest. The receptor was derived from an adult with an advanced solid tumor such as melanoma, head and neck, liver or kidney cancer. The chain couples TRBV6-5 to TRBJ2-7, with unresolved D. The sample was CD4+ or CD8+ T cells sorted from blood, taken in a trial of the OX40 agonist ivuxolimab. CDR3 in DNA: TGTGCCAGCAGTTACTCCGGGCTTGGGATCTCCTACGAGCAGTACTTC. It translates to CASSYSGLGISYEQYF.